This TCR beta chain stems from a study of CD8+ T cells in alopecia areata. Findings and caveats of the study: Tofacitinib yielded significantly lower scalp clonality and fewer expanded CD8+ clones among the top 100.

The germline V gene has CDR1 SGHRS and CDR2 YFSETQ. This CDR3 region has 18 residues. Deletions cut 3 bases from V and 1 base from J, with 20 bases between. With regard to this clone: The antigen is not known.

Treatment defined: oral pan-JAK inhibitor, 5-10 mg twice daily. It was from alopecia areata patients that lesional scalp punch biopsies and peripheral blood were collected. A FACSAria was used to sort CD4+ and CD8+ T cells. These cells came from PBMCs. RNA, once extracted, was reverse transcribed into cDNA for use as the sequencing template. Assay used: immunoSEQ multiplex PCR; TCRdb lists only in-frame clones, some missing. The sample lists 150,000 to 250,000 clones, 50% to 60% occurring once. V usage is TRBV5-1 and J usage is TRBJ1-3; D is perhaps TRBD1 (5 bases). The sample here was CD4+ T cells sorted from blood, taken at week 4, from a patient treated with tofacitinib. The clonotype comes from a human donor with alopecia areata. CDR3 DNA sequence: TGCGCCAGCAGCTCTGAACCCCTACAGAGGACATCTGGAAACACCATATATTTT. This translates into CASSSEPLQRTSGNTIYF. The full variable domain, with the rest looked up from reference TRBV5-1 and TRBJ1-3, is KAGVTQTPRYLIKTRGQQVTLSCSPISGHRSVSWYQQTPGQGLQFLFEYFSETQRNKGNFPGRFSGRQFSNSRSEMNVSTLELGDSALYLCASSSEPLQRTSGNTIYFGEGSWLTVV.